This TCR beta chain was identified during a study of blood T cell repertoires in COVID-19. As for the study in general: Spain, Italy and the United States supplied samples that represented acute and convalescent COVID-19. The analysed material was cDNA or gDNA that came from T cells, B-cell-depleted T cells, or PBMCs.

Under the authors' procedure: Reference gene primers were amplified, and this amplification served to estimate nucleated cell counts. Sequencing was performed with immunoSEQ multiplex PCR; in TCRdb, only in-frame clones are kept and a portion is missing. V, J and clone size are those of that table, while D and trimming were read from the DNA. The table records under 40,000 clones, over 65% of them present only once. The CDR3 length is 16 residues. The trim removed 3 bases at V and 4 bases at J, leaving 11 bases unmatched. Germline V CDR1 and CDR2: SQVTM, ANQGSEA. The chain combines TRBV29-1 with TRBJ1-1; 10 positions agree with TRBD1. This TCR derives from a man aged 50 to 60 with active or convalescent COVID-19. The sequenced sample consisted of peripheral blood. The chain's CDR3 is CSVDRGQGSLGTEAFF. CDR3 nucleotides: TGCAGCGTTGATCGGGGACAGGGGAGTTTGGGCACTGAAGCTTTCTTT. The full variable domain, with the rest looked up from reference TRBV29-1 and TRBJ1-1, is SAVISQKPSRDICQRGTSLTIQCQVDSQVTMMFWYRQQPGQSLTLIATANQGSEATYESGFVIDKFPISRPNLTFSTLTVSNMSPEDSSIYLCSVDRGQGSLGTEAFFGQGTRLTVV.